The 4 T cell receptor beta chains presented below share a single source sample, sequenced in a study of monozygotic twins with inflammatory bowel disease. After re-calling the 5' RACE reads, TCRdb lists one entry per CDR3 protein, DNA absent. The sample totals fewer than 200,000 distinct CDR3 sequences. The sample taken for sequencing was blood. These receptors all stem from a human donor with ulcerative colitis or Crohn's disease, or a healthy co-twin of an affected twin (not recorded which).

The V and J genes are TRBV12-3 or TRBV12-4 and TRBJ1-1. The CDR3 contains 13 residues. The CDR3 spells CASSGKSNTEAFF.

The chain is built from TRBV9 and TRBJ2-5; TCRdb lists TRBD2, though no DNA is available to test this call. CDR3 length: 17 residues. The germline gives CDR1 SGDLS, CDR2 YYNGEE. The CDR3 region is CASSVGGLAGNQETQYF.

The rearrangement joins TRBV5-6 to TRBJ1-4. CDR3 length equals 13 residues. Looked up from germline, CDR1 is SGHDT and CDR2 is YYEEEE. CDR3: CASSLDRTEKLFF. Supplemented by reference TRBV5-6 and TRBJ1-4, the full variable domain reads DAGVTQSPTHLIKTRGQQVTLRCSPKSGHDTVSWYQQALGQGPQFIFQYYEEEERQRGNFPDRFSGHQFPNYSSELNVNALLLGDSALYLCASSLDRTEKLFFGSGTQLSVL.

The chain uses TRBV20-1 and TRBJ1-2. The CDR3 runs to 14 residues. CDR1 is DFQATT and CDR2 is SNEGSKA in the germline V gene (reference sequence). CDR3 sequence: CSARDLEPSYGYTF.